This TCR beta chain was retrieved from a study of early T cells in non-severe SARS-CoV-2 infection. TCRdb fed the 5' RACE reads into MiXCR, producing one record per CDR3 protein. The profile covers approximately 42,000 distinct CDR3 sequences, with around 7% appearing a single time and approximately 4.5% taken by the ten largest. This CDR3 has 15 amino acids. Germline trimming cut 4 bases from V and 0 bases from J; bases unmatched to any gene: 7. Germline assignment: CDR1 DFQATT and CDR2 SNEGSKA (reference sequence). This clonotype appeared a few times. The clonotype comes from an adult who was a healthcare worker with PCR-confirmed SARS-CoV-2 infection or an uninfected control (not recorded which). Sequencing used whole blood. The V call is TRBV20-1, the J call TRBJ1-1, with TRBD1 identical over 8 bases. The CDR3 DNA follows: TGCAGTGCTATAGACAGGGGCACCATGAACACTGAAGCTTTCTTT. Amino acid sequence: CSAIDRGTMNTEAFF.